Sequencing of this T cell receptor beta chain was carried out in a study of OX40 agonist ivuxolimab in advanced cancers. Looking at the study overall: Those treated in dose escalation had hepatocellular carcinoma, melanoma, renal cell cancer or head and neck cancer.

V was cut by 1 base and J by 3 bases, with 12 bases left in between. The V gene's germline CDR1 is SNHLY and CDR2 FYNNEI. The CDR3 sequence is 15 residues long. Clones were sequenced by immunoSEQ multiplex PCR, and TCRdb holds only the in-frame ones, with some missing. The sample yields around 30,000 clones, roughly 85% seen once. This clone was seen a handful of times. The sequencing used CD4+ or CD8+ T cells sorted from blood, collected in a trial of the OX40 agonist ivuxolimab. This chain joins TRBV2 and TRBJ1-2, with D uncertain. This sequence was found in an adult with an advanced solid tumor such as melanoma, head and neck, liver or kidney cancer. The CDR3 coding sequence is TGTGCCAGCAGTGAAGGGAATGGGTGGGACTATGGCTACACCTTC. Amino acids: CASSEGNGWDYGYTF.